A single T cell receptor (beta chain) is shown here with its context. This clone has a handful of counts. The antigen it recognizes is unknown. Base quality data are lacking; no much larger clone is found one base away. This entry comes from a study of tumor T cells in aggressive B-cell lymphoma (dated by TCRdb to the late 2010s). CDR1 and CDR2 are drawn from the germline V gene (reference sequence): GTSNPN, SVGIG. Deletion took 0 bases off V and 4 bases off J, with a span of 7 bases between the germline ends. The CDR3 numbers 12 residues from cysteine through phenylalanine. The kept DNA is CDR3 alone, 36 bases in frame from the first base. Receptor libraries were prepared by the immunoSEQ multiplex PCR assay. TCRdb limited this immuneACCESS table to in-frame rearrangements with V and J called. A share of clones is missing; checked studies link under half to unresolved V genes, and the rest is unexplained. Present in this sample are about 1,900 clones, approximately 77% of which were seen just once. Clones ranked in the top ten supply approximately 10% of the sample.

Recombination connected TRBV30 to TRBJ2-7; a weak D assignment points to TRBD2 (6 bases agree). Input material: tumor tissue. This TCR was recovered from an adult with diffuse large B cell lymphoma. The bases are TGTGCCTGGAGTGTACGGGGGTACGAGCAGTACTTC. This yields the protein CAWSVRGYEQYF.